This is a list of T cell receptor beta chains from one sample in a study of T cells after yellow fever vaccination. Each CDR3 protein is one row after TCRdb ran MiXCR on the 5' RACE reads. The profile shows around 610,000 distinct CDR3 sequences, less than 15% of them singletons. Sequenced material: PBMCs, taken on the day of the yellow fever booster vaccination. These receptors originate from a man aged 30 to 45 who received the YFV17D yellow fever vaccine. Both conserved end residues are part of each CDR3. A D gene is named only where the DNA matches it firmly. The size entry is marked missing in some rows and otherwise reads once, few, many or a size class.

clone_size: -; v_call: TRBV6-1; j_call: TRBJ2-7; d_call: TRBD1; cdr3_nt: TGTGCCAGCAAAGGACAGGGCCACTACGAGCAGTACTTC; cdr3_aa: CASKGQGHYEQYF
clone_size: few; v_call: TRBV20-1; j_call: TRBJ2-5; d_call: TRBD1; cdr3_nt: TGCAGTGCACCGACAGGGTGGTTCGAGACCCAGTACTTC; cdr3_aa: CSAPTGWFETQYF
clone_size: few; v_call: TRBV11-2; j_call: TRBJ2-1; d_call: -; cdr3_nt: TGTGCCAGCAGCTTAGATCTACCGGCCAATGAGCAGTTCTTC; cdr3_aa: CASSLDLPANEQFF
clone_size: -; v_call: TRBV18; j_call: TRBJ2-1; d_call: TRBD1; cdr3_nt: TGTGCCAGCTCACCACAGCAGGGGGCCTACAATGAGCAGTTCTTC; cdr3_aa: CASSPQQGAYNEQFF
clone_size: -; v_call: TRBV12-3/TRBV12-4; j_call: TRBJ2-1; d_call: TRBD2; cdr3_nt: TGTGCCAGCAGAAAAGCGGGAGGGCACATGTTAGAGCAGTTCTTC; cdr3_aa: CASRKAGGHMLEQFF
clone_size: -; v_call: TRBV6-1; j_call: TRBJ2-2; d_call: TRBD2; cdr3_nt: TGTGCCAGCAGCCTAACGGGACTAGCGGGAGGGGACACCGGGGAGCTGTTTTTT; cdr3_aa: CASSLTGLAGGDTGELFF
clone_size: -; v_call: TRBV4-3; j_call: TRBJ2-3; d_call: TRBD2; cdr3_nt: TGCGCCAGCAGCCTCCAGCCTGCGGGGGGGGGGACAGATACGCAGTATTTT; cdr3_aa: CASSLQPAGGGTDTQYF
clone_size: few; v_call: TRBV7-9; j_call: TRBJ2-5; d_call: -; cdr3_nt: TGTGCCAGCAGCCTACGAAGAGGGACCCAGTACTTC; cdr3_aa: CASSLRRGTQYF
clone_size: few; v_call: TRBV5-4; j_call: TRBJ2-7; d_call: TRBD1; cdr3_nt: TGTGCCAGCAGCTTGGGGACAGGAAATCTCTACGAGCAGTACTTC; cdr3_aa: CASSLGTGNLYEQYF
clone_size: -; v_call: TRBV4-2; j_call: TRBJ2-7; d_call: -; cdr3_nt: TGTGCCAGCAGCCAAGGCCCAGGGAGTATTTACGAGCAGTACTTC; cdr3_aa: CASSQGPGSIYEQYF
clone_size: -; v_call: TRBV25-1; j_call: TRBJ1-2; d_call: -; cdr3_nt: TGTGCCAGCAGGGCGGGCCGACGTGGCTACACCTTC; cdr3_aa: CASRAGRRGYTF